One and the same sample provided the 21 T cell receptor beta chains below, sequenced in a study of long-term antiretroviral therapy in people with HIV. The authors ran the immunoSEQ assay, v3.0, at survey level. Some clones are missing from TCRdb's copy, which holds only in-frame ones; the method was immunoSEQ multiplex PCR. This table holds tens of thousands of clones, over 90% found once. The specimen was unsorted PBMCs, collected 3.7 years after starting antiretroviral therapy. The receptors shown here come from a woman between 50 and 59 years old with HIV.

The chain has TRBV4-1 and TRBJ1-2, with D unresolved. CDR1 and CDR2 (germline): MGHRA, YSYEKL. There are 15 residues in the CDR3. V dropped 4 bases and J dropped 10 bases, with 22 bases sitting between them. CDR3 region: CASSLQLTAFKNYTF. In nucleotides, the CDR3 is TGCGCCAGCAGCCTACAGTTGACCGCGTTTAAGAACTACACCTTC.

The chain links TRBV7-3 to TRBJ2-4, with D tentatively TRBD1 (5 bases). Trimming cost V 3 bases and J 5 bases, with 8 bases left between them. This CDR3 is built from 13 residues. Germline CDR1 and CDR2: SGHTA and FQGTGA. The CDR3 DNA reads TGTGCCAGCAGCTTTGGGGCGGAAAACATTCAGTACTTC. Translated, it gives CASSFGAENIQYF. The full variable domain, its missing parts supplied by reference TRBV7-3 and TRBJ2-4, is GAGVSQTPSNKVTEKGKYVELRCDPISGHTALYWYRQSLGQGPEFLIYFQGTGAADDSGLPNDRFFAVRPEGSVSTLKIQRTERGDSAVYLCASSFGAENIQYFGAGTRLSVL.

This chain uses TRBV9 with TRBJ1-3; D gene unclear. The germline CDR1 and CDR2 sequences are SGDLS and YYNGEE. The CDR3 is 13 residues long. The ends were cut back, 0 bases at V and 4 bases at J, with 5 bases in the middle. CDR3: CASSVVDGNTIYF. The CDR3 DNA reads TGTGCCAGCAGCGTAGTAGACGGAAACACCATATATTTT.

The chain joins TRBV7-3 to TRBJ2-3; 10 bases are a match to TRBD1. Unmatched junction bases numbered 5, after V lost 5 bases and J lost 3 bases. This CDR3 has 15 amino acids. The germline gives CDR1 SGHTA, CDR2 FQGTGA. The CDR3 loop reads CASSPWDRGTDTQYF. The CDR3 region has the DNA TGTGCCAGCAGCCCATGGGACAGGGGAACAGATACGCAGTATTTT.

This chain uses TRBV5-4 with TRBJ2-7; 9 bases are a match to TRBD1. Per the germline V gene, CDR1 is SGHNT and CDR2 is YYREEE (reference sequence). After removal of 3 bases from V and 1 base from J, the junction contained 2 bases not matched to a gene. The CDR3 is 14 residues long. This CDR3 is CASSSGTGSYEQYF. In nucleotides, the CDR3 is TGTGCCAGCAGCTCCGGGACAGGGTCCTACGAGCAGTACTTC.

The genes are TRBV29-1 and TRBJ2-7, with D maybe TRBD2 (5 bases). Germline CDR1 reads SQVTM; CDR2 reads ANQGSEA. Between the trimmed V and J ends, which lost 4 bases and 2 bases, there was a span of 15 bases. The CDR3 runs to 14 residues. CDR3 in amino acids: CSVGRYGVTYEQYF. DNA of the CDR3: TGCAGCGTTGGGAGATACGGGGTAACCTACGAGCAGTACTTC.

By share, this clone ranks as medium-sized. V and J are TRBV30 and TRBJ1-2; D gene uncertain. The CDR3 extends over 15 amino acids. Germline V gene data show CDR1 as GTSNPN and CDR2 as SVGIG (reference sequence). The V end was cut by 3 bases, the J end by 1 base, with 15 bases between. DNA of the CDR3: TGTGCCTGGAGAGAGCCGAGAAGAGGTAACTATGGCTACACCTTC. This translates into CAWREPRRGNYGYTF.

The genes are TRBV6-1 and TRBJ2-5, with 8 bases identical to TRBD2. The CDR3 is made up of 13 amino acids. Germline CDR1 reads MNHNS; CDR2 reads SASEGT. Trimming cost V 6 bases and J 4 bases; bases outside gene matches: 4. The DNA of the CDR3 is TGTGCCAGCAGGACTAGCGAGACAGAGACCCAGTACTTC. It is translated as CASRTSETETQYF.

The J gene is TRBJ1-1, the V gene TRBV2; 9 bases agree with TRBD1. The CDR3 is 15 residues long. V was pared by 7 bases and J by 5 bases, with 11 bases of the junction left unmatched. CDR1 is SNHLY and CDR2 is FYNNEI in the germline V gene. CDR3 sequence: CASTSNRGRVTEAFF. In nucleotides, the CDR3 is TGTGCCAGCACGTCAAACAGGGGGCGCGTGACTGAAGCTTTCTTT.

This chain joins TRBV9 and TRBJ1-1; maybe TRBD1 (5 bases). V was cut by 3 bases and J by 3 bases, with 6 bases left in between. CDR1 is SGDLS and CDR2 is YYNGEE in the germline V gene. This CDR3 has 12 residues. CDR3 sequence: CASSETDTEAFF. For the CDR3, the DNA is TGTGCCAGCAGCGAGACAGACACTGAAGCTTTCTTT.

CDR3 sequence: CASTPRVSGNTIYF. DNA for the CDR3: TGTGCCAGCACTCCCAGGGTCTCTGGAAACACCATATATTTT. The chain carries TRBV2 and TRBJ1-3; D possibly corresponds to TRBD1 (5 bases). Trimming took off 7 bases at V and 0 bases at J, with 10 bases between the two ends. This CDR3 spans 14 amino acids. Germline CDR1 SNHLY, CDR2 FYNNEI.

The chain has TRBV7-3 and TRBJ2-1; the match to TRBD2 covers 13 bases. This CDR3 contains 15 residues. After removal of 5 bases from V and 6 bases from J, the junction contained 4 bases not matched to a gene. Per the germline V gene, CDR1 is SGHTA and CDR2 is FQGTGA. CDR3 DNA sequence: TGTGCCAGCAGCCTACTAGCGGGGGGGTTCAATGAGCAGTTCTTC. Its protein is CASSLLAGGFNEQFF.

The chain is built from TRBV7-2 and TRBJ2-3; D remains unclear. Germline V gene data show CDR1 as SGHTA and CDR2 as FQGNSA. V dropped 5 bases and J dropped 3 bases, with 15 bases sitting between them. This CDR3 comprises 15 residues. The chain's CDR3 is CASSAWAAMTDTQYF. CDR3 nucleotides: TGTGCCAGCAGCGCATGGGCGGCTATGACAGATACGCAGTATTTT.

J is TRBJ2-2 and V is TRBV7-9; 10 nucleotides match TRBD2. CDR1 and CDR2 (germline): SEHNR, FQNEAQ (reference sequence). The junction had 6 bases not matched to a gene; V was cut back by 3 bases and J by 5 bases. The CDR3 loop spans 16 amino acids. CDR3 protein: CASSFSLAGETGELFF. The DNA for the CDR3 is TGTGCCAGCAGCTTCTCTCTAGCGGGGGAGACCGGGGAGCTGTTTTTT.

The V and J genes are TRBV4-1 and TRBJ1-1, with no clear D. CDR1 is MGHRA, CDR2 YSYEKL, per germline. V was clipped by 0 bases and J by 4 bases, with 24 bases between them. The CDR3 covers 19 residues. CDR3 nucleotide sequence: TGCGCCAGCAGCCAAGACCTCTCAGCGATTCGGGCGCGCGGCACTGAAGCTTTCTTT. The encoded protein is CASSQDLSAIRARGTEAFF.

This chain uses TRBV28 with TRBJ2-3, with D perhaps matching TRBD1 (5 bases). Trimming removed 3 bases from V and 1 base from J, with 17 bases in between. This CDR3 comprises 17 residues. Germline lookup yields CDR1 MDHEN and CDR2 SYDVKM. The CDR3 DNA reads as TGTGCCAGCAGTTTTGCAGGGTTGGACACGGGCACAGATACGCAGTATTTT. Translation gives CASSFAGLDTGTDTQYF.

The chain recombines TRBV4-3 with TRBJ2-3; 7 nucleotides match TRBD2. The CDR3 is 17 amino acids. The V gene end was trimmed by 3 bases and the J gene end by 2 bases; junction bases not matched to a gene: 11. Germline V gene lookup returns CDR1 LGHNA and CDR2 YSLEER. The CDR3 here is CASSQDASGANTDTQYF. In DNA form, the CDR3 reads TGCGCCAGCAGCCAGGACGCCAGCGGGGCCAACACAGATACGCAGTATTTT.

This CDR3 is CASSSREANTEAFF. In DNA form, the CDR3 reads TGTGCCAGCAGCTCCAGGGAGGCGAACACTGAAGCTTTCTTT. The chain links TRBV13 to TRBJ1-1; perhaps TRBD1 as D (5 bases). V lost 4 bases and J lost 1, with 10 bases in between. Per germline, CDR1 PRHDT and CDR2 FYEKMQ (reference sequence). The CDR3 contains 14 residues.

The V call is TRBV9, the J call TRBJ2-1, with D uncertain. Trimming removed 1 base at V and 3 bases at J, with 17 bases between. Looked up from germline, CDR1 is SGDLS and CDR2 is YYNGEE. The CDR3 is made up of 17 amino acids. The CDR3 reads CASSVLPEAVGYNEQFF. DNA for the CDR3: TGTGCCAGCAGCGTACTACCCGAGGCAGTCGGCTACAATGAGCAGTTCTTC.

This chain connects TRBV7-2 to TRBJ2-1; D possibly matches TRBD1 or TRBD2 (5 bases each). V was cut by 4 bases and J by 15 bases, with 19 bases left in between. The germline V gene has CDR1 SGHTA and CDR2 FQGNSA. The CDR3 covers 13 residues. The CDR3 coding sequence is TGTGCCAGCAGCTCGACGGGGACGTTGTGGAGGTTCTTC. Its protein product is CASSSTGTLWRFF.

The genes are TRBV5-4 and TRBJ1-2, with 9 bases that match TRBD1. The trim removed 4 bases at V and 5 bases at J, leaving 3 bases unmatched. The CDR3 covers 13 residues. Germline V CDR1 and CDR2: SGHNT, YYREEE (reference sequence). The CDR3, as DNA: TGTGCCAGCAGCACGGACAGGGGTTATGGCTACACCTTC. It codes for CASSTDRGYGYTF. The whole variable domain, remainder taken from reference TRBV5-4 and TRBJ1-2, is ETGVTQSPTHLIKTRGQQVTLRCSSQSGHNTVSWYQQALGQGPQFIFQYYREEENGRGNFPPRFSGLQFPNYSSELNVNALELDDSALYLCASSTDRGYGYTFGSGTRLTVV.